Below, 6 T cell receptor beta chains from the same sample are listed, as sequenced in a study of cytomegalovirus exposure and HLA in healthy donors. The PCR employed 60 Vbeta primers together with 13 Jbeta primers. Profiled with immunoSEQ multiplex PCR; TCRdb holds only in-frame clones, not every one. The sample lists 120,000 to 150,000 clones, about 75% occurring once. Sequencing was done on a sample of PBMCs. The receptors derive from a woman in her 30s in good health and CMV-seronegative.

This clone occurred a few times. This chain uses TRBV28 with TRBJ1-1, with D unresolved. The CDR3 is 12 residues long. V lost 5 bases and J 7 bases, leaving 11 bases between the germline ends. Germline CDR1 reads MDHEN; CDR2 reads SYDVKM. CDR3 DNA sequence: TGTGCCAGCAGTGCCATCCCCAGTGAAGCTTTCTTT. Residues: CASSAIPSEAFF.

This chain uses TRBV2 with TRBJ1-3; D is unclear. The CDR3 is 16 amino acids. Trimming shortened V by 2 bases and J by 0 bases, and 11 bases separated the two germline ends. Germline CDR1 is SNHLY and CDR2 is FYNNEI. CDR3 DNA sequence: TGTGCCAGCAGTGAACGTGTCGACTACTCTGGAAACACCATATATTTT. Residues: CASSERVDYSGNTIYF.

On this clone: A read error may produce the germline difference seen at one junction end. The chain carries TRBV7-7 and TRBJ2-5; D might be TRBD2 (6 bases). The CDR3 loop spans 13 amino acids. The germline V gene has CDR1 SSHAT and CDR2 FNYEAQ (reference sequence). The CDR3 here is CASTMGGEETQYF. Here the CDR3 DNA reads TGTGCTAGCACCATGGGGGGTGAAGAGACCCAGTACTTC.

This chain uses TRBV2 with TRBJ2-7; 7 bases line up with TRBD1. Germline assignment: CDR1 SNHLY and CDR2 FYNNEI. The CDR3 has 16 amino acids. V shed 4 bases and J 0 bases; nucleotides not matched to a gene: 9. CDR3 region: CASSGDRLRVSYEQYF. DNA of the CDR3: TGTGCCAGCAGTGGGGACAGATTAAGGGTCTCCTACGAGCAGTACTTC.

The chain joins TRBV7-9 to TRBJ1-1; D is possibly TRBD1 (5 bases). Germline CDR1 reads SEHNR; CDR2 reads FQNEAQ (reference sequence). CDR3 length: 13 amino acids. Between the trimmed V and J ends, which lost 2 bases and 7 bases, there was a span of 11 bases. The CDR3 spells CASSLRGGVEAFF. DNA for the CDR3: TGTGCCAGCAGCTTACGGGGGGGGGTTGAAGCTTTCTTT.

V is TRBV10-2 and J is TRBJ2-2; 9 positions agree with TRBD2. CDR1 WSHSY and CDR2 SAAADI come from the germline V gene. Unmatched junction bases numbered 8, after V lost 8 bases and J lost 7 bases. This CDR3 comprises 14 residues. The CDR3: CASGHSGSGGELFF. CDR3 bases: TGCGCCAGCGGACATAGCGGGAGTGGCGGGGAGCTGTTTTTT.